One sample yielded the 20 T cell receptor beta chains listed below, sequenced in a study of blood T cell repertoires in COVID-19. Measured with immunoSEQ multiplex PCR; TCRdb has only the in-frame clones, and not every one. The sample has 150,000 or so clones, 65% to 90% seen once; the top ten hold about 12%. The material sequenced was peripheral blood. The receptors shown here come from a woman aged 60-70 years with COVID-19, enrolled during active disease.

The rearrangement uses TRBV4-1 and TRBJ1-5; D not certain. CDR1 and CDR2 from the germline V gene are MGHRA and YSYEKL. This CDR3 is 14 amino acids long. V lost 4 bases, J lost 3 bases, and 10 bases lay in between. CDR3 sequence: CASSRGLANQPQHF. CDR3 DNA: TGCGCCAGCAGCCGCGGCCTCGCCAATCAGCCCCAGCATTTT.

This clone was seen just once. V and J are TRBV7-3 and TRBJ1-1, with a tentative D call TRBD1 (5 bases). The CDR3 consists of 13 residues. CDR1 SGHTA and CDR2 FQGTGA come from the germline V gene. Trimming took 6 bases from V and 1 from J, leaving 9 bases between them. CDR3 loop: CASRETGNTEAFF. The DNA of the CDR3 is TGTGCCAGCAGAGAAACAGGGAACACTGAAGCTTTCTTT.

This chain joins TRBV9 and TRBJ2-2; 11 bases match TRBD2. The CDR3 sequence is 15 residues long. The V and J ends lost 3 bases and 6 bases, in that order; junction bases with no gene match: 4. The germline CDR1 and CDR2 sequences are SGDLS and YYNGEE. The CDR3 nucleotides are TGTGCCAGCAGCGAACCGGGACTAGCGGCCGGGGAGCTGTTTTTT. As protein: CASSEPGLAAGELFF.

This sequence joins TRBV5-5 and TRBJ1-1, with TRBD1 as a possible D gene (5 bases). The germline V gene encodes CDR1 SGHKS and CDR2 YYEKEE (reference sequence). Trimming left V 1 base short and J 5 bases short, with 12 bases between. The CDR3 runs to 14 residues. The DNA for the CDR3 is TGTGCCAGCAGCTTGATTCGTGGGGCGACTGAAGCTTTCTTT. It is translated as CASSLIRGATEAFF.

The chain joins TRBV5-4 to TRBJ2-7, with TRBD2 identical over 9 bases. V trimming: 4 bases; J trimming: 6 bases; junction bases outside the gene matches: 5. The CDR3 has 13 amino acids. CDR1 and CDR2 (germline): SGHNT, YYREEE (reference sequence). The DNA of the CDR3 is TGTGCCAGCAGCCGCGGGGGGGCTTTCGAGCAGTACTTC. Residues: CASSRGGAFEQYF.

The CDR3 is CASSYGNYYEQYF. CDR3 DNA: TGTGCCAGCAGTTACGGCAACTACTACGAGCAGTACTTC. The chain is built from TRBV6-6 and TRBJ2-7, with D unresolved. The CDR3 extends over 13 amino acids. The V end was cut by 2 bases, the J end by 3 bases, with 8 bases between. From germline, CDR1 is MNHNY and CDR2 SVGAGI (reference sequence).

The chain joins TRBV7-3 to TRBJ1-4; maybe TRBD1 (6 bases). The germline V gene has CDR1 SGHTA and CDR2 FQGTGA. The CDR3 runs to 14 residues. V gave up 2 bases and J gave up 8 bases, with 12 bases separating them. The CDR3 here is CASSLFYREEKLFF. The CDR3 DNA is TGTGCCAGCAGCTTATTCTACAGGGAAGAAAAACTGTTTTTT.

The rearrangement links TRBV5-1 to TRBJ1-6, with 10 bases matching TRBD1. CDR1 is SGHRS, CDR2 YFSETQ, per germline. Trimming cost V 4 bases and J 0 bases; bases outside gene matches: 10. The CDR3 is 19 residues long. CDR3 in amino acids: CASSPYDRGQYSYNSPLHF. The CDR3 DNA reads as TGCGCCAGCAGCCCGTACGACAGGGGGCAATACTCCTATAATTCACCCCTCCACTTT.

The V gene is TRBV27, the J gene TRBJ1-5; no definite D call. CDR1 and CDR2 from the germline V gene are MNHEY and SMNVEV (reference sequence). Deletions cut 3 bases from V and 2 bases from J, with 14 bases between. CDR3 size: 16 residues. The CDR3 bases are TGTGCCAGCAGTTTGGACCGGGAACCAGGCAATCAGCCCCAGCATTTT. Translating it yields CASSLDREPGNQPQHF.

The chain recombines TRBV6-1 with TRBJ2-7; D gene uncertain. The CDR3 loop spans 13 amino acids. The germline CDR1 and CDR2 sequences are MNHNS and SASEGT. Trimming took off 3 bases at V and 4 bases at J, with 10 bases between the two ends. As DNA, the CDR3 is TGTGCCAGCAGTGAGTCCCATCAGTACGAGCAGTACTTC. It encodes CASSESHQYEQYF.

This clone was seen a handful of times. The J gene is TRBJ2-3, the V gene TRBV4-2; tentative D call: TRBD2 (6 bases). Per germline, CDR1 LGHNA and CDR2 YNFKEQ. V lost 3 bases and J 1 base, leaving 14 bases between the germline ends. There are 16 residues in the CDR3. CDR3 in DNA: TGTGCCAGCAGCCAGGGGTCTACGGGGGGCACAGATACGCAGTATTTT. It is translated as CASSQGSTGGTDTQYF.

This clone was observed a single time. The CDR3 region is CASTGPRTSGNTIYF. CDR3 sequence (DNA): TGTGCCAGCACAGGGCCGCGGACCTCTGGAAACACCATATATTTT. This sequence joins TRBV19 and TRBJ1-3; possible D gene TRBD1, 6 bases. CDR1 is LNHDA, CDR2 SQIVND, per germline (reference sequence). V was clipped by 9 bases and J by 0 bases, with 15 bases between them. The CDR3 length is 15 residues.

This clone was picked up many times. The rearrangement joins TRBV4-1 to TRBJ1-4, with a tentative D call TRBD1 (5 bases). Trimming stripped 0 bases from V and 13 bases from J, with 27 bases between. The CDR3 totals 18 residues. The V gene's germline CDR1 is MGHRA and CDR2 YSYEKL. DNA for the CDR3: TGCGCCAGCAGCCAAGAGGGAGGCGGAGGGACCCCTCCGAAGAGACTGTTTTTT. Amino acids: CASSQEGGGGTPPKRLFF.

This clone was seen only once. The chain recombines TRBV14 with TRBJ2-3; TRBD1 matches at 7 bases. The CDR3 runs to 16 residues. J lost 1 base, V lost 3 bases, and 7 bases had no gene match. Germline V gene lookup returns CDR1 SGHDN and CDR2 FVKESK. The CDR3 reads CASSQEQGLGTDTQYF. The CDR3 DNA is TGTGCCAGCAGCCAGGAACAGGGGCTGGGCACAGATACGCAGTATTTT.

This chain uses TRBV3-1 (or the pseudogene TRBV3-2) with TRBJ2-3; 14 bases line up with TRBD2. The CDR3 runs to 19 residues. The V and J ends lost 1 base and 3 bases, in that order; junction bases with no gene match: 9. CDR1 is LGHDT and CDR2 is YNNKEL in the germline V gene (reference sequence). The CDR3 protein is CASSQVLGLAGETTDTQYF. DNA of the CDR3: TGTGCCAGCAGCCAAGTCCTGGGACTAGCGGGGGAGACGACAGATACGCAGTATTTT.

With respect to this clone: The sample has other DNA sequences that encode this CDR3 too. The V gene is TRBV6-5, the J gene TRBJ1-5, with D hard to call. This CDR3 region has 14 residues. Germline-derived CDR1 and CDR2 are MNHEY and SVGAGI. V was clipped by 2 bases and J by 3 bases, with 8 bases between them. The CDR3 DNA follows: TGTGCCAGCAGTTACGGCCAGTCCAATCAGCCCCAGCATTTT. It translates to CASSYGQSNQPQHF.

The chain recombines TRBV5-1 with TRBJ2-7, with 7 bases identical to TRBD1. Germline loops: CDR1 SGHRS, CDR2 YFSETQ. This CDR3 contains 14 residues. Trimming cost V 1 base and J 5 bases; bases outside gene matches: 6. CDR3 DNA sequence: TGCGCCAGCAGCTTGACAGGGGAGATGGACGAGCAGTACGTC. Amino acids: CASSLTGEMDEQYV.

The J gene is TRBJ1-1, the V gene TRBV5-1, with 9 nucleotides matching TRBD1. This CDR3 is 15 amino acids long. V shed 4 bases, J shed 8 bases, and the junction held 12 bases outside the gene matches. In germline, CDR1 is SGHRS, CDR2 YFSETQ. The CDR3 loop is CASSPPGQGVREAFF. CDR3 sequence (DNA): TGCGCCAGCAGCCCCCCGGGACAGGGAGTTCGGGAAGCTTTCTTT.

The gene calls are TRBV7-9 and TRBJ2-5; no reliable D call. This CDR3 is built from 14 residues. The V and J ends lost 2 bases and 1 base respectively, with 8 bases between them. Germline lookup yields CDR1 SEHNR and CDR2 FQNEAQ (reference sequence). CDR3 amino acids: CASSLFNGQETQYF. DNA for the CDR3: TGTGCCAGCAGCTTATTTAACGGCCAAGAGACCCAGTACTTC. Together with reference TRBV7-9 and TRBJ2-5, the CDR3 gives the full variable domain: DTGVSQNPRHKITKRGQNVTFRCDPISEHNRLYWYRQTLGQGPEFLTYFQNEAQLEKSRLLSDRFSAERPKGSFSTLEIQRTEQGDSAMYLCASSLFNGQETQYFGPGTRLLVL.

The chain is built from TRBV5-4 and TRBJ1-1; D is uncertain. Trimming took 1 base from V and 6 from J, leaving 7 bases between them. Germline loops: CDR1 SGHNT, CDR2 YYREEE (reference sequence). CDR3 length: 12 residues. The CDR3 DNA reads TGTGCCAGCAGCTTGTATCCGTCTGAAGCTTTCTTT. This gives the protein CASSLYPSEAFF.